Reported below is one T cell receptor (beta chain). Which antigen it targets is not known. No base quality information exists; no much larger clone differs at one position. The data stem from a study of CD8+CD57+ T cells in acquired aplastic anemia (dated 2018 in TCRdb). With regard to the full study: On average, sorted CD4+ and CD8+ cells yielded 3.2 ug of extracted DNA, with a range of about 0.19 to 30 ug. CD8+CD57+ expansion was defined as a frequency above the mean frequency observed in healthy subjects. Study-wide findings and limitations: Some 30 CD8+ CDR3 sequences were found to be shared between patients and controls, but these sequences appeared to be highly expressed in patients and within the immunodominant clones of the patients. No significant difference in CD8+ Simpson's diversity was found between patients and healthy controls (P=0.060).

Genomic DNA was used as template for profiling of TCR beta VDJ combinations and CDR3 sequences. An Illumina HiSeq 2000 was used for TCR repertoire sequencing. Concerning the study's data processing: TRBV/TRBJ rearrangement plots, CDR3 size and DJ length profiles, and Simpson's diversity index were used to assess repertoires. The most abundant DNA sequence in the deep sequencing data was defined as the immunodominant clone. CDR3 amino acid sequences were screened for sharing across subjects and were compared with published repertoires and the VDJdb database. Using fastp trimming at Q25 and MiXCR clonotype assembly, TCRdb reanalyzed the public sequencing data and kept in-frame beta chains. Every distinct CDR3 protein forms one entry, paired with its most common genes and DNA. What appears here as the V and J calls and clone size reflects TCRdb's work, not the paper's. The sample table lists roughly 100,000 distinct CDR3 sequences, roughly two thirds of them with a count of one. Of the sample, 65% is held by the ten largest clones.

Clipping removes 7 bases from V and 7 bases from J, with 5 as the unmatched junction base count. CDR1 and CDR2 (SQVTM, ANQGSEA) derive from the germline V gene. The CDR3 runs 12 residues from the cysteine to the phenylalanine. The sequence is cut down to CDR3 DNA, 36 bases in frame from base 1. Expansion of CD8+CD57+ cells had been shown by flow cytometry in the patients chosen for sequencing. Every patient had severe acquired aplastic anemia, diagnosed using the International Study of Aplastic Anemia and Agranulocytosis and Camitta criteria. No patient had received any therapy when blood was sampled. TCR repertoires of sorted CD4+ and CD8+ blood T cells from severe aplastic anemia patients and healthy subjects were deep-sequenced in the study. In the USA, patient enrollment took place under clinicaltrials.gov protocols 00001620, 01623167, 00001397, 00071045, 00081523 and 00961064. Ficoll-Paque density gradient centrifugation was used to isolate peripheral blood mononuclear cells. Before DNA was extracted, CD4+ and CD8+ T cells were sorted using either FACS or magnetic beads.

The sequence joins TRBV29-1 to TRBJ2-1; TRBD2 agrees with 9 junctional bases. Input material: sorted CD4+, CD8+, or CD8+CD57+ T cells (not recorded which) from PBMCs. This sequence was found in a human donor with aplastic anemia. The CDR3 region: CSAKTSGNEQFF. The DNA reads TGCAGCGCCAAGACTAGCGGTAATGAGCAGTTCTTC.